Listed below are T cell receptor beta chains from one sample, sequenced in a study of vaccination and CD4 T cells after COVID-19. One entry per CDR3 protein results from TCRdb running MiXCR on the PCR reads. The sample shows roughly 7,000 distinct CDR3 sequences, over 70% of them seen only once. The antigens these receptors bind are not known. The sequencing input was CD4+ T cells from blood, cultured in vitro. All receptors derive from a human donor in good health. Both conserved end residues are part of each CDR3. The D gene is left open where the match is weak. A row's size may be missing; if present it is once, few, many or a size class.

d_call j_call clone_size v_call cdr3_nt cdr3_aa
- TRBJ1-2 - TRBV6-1 TGTGCCAGCAGGAGAGGGCATCTCTATGGCTACACCTTC CASRRGHLYGYTF
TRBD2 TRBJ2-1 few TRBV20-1 TGCAGTGCTAGAAAGGCTAGCGGGGGGGTCTACAATGAGCAGTTCTTC CSARKASGGVYNEQFF
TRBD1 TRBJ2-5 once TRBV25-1 TGTGCCAGCAGTACGATGGGACAGCAAGAGACCCAGTGCTTT CASSTMGQQETQCF
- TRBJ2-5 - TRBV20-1 TGCAGTGCTAGAGTACGGGAGACCCAGTACTTC CSARVRETQYF
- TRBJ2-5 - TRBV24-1 TGTGCCACCTCCCGGAGGGCCAGGGAGACCCAGTACTTC CATSRRARETQYF
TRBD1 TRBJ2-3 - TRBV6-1 TGTGCCAGCAGGGAGGACAGGAGTGGCACAGATACGCAGTATTTT CASREDRSGTDTQYF
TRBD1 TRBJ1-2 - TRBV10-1 TGCGCCAGCAGTGACAGGCGGACAGGGGAGGTAGGTGGCTACACCTTC CASSDRRTGEVGGYTF
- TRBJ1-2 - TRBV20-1 TGCAGTGCACTGCGGCCCTTAGCTAACTATGGCTACACCTTC CSALRPLANYGYTF
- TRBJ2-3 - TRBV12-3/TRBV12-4 TGTGCCAGCAGTTACGGGAATGCAGATACGCAGTATTTT CASSYGNADTQYF
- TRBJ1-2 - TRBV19 TGTGCCAGTAGTCCCCTCGCGGGGCAAGGCTATGGCTACACCTTC CASSPLAGQGYGYTF
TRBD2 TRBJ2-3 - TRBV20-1 TGCAGTGCGACTCGTCCGGCGGGAGAACCAGATACGCAGTATTTT CSATRPAGEPDTQYF
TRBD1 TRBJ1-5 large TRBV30 TGTGCCTGGAGTGTACCCGGGACAGCAAGCAATCAGCCCCAGCATTTT CAWSVPGTASNQPQHF
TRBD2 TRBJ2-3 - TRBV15 TGTGCCACCAGCAGAGAGCCCGGGAGGGCGAGTAGTAAGGATACGCAGTATTTT CATSREPGRASSKDTQYF
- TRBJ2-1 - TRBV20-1 TGCAGTGCTCCTCCCGCCGGGGGAGGCAATGAGCAGTTCTTC CSAPPAGGGNEQFF
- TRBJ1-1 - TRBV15 TGTGCCACCAGCAGACCCGGTGGGGTTAATGAAGCTTTCTTT CATSRPGGVNEAFF
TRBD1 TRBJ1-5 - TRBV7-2 TGTGCCAGCAGCTTAGGGGACAGCGGCAATCAGCCCCAGCATTTT CASSLGDSGNQPQHF
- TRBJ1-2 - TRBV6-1 TGTGCCATCCAAGCGGAGGCCGAAGGTAGTGGCTACACCTTC CAIQAEAEGSGYTF
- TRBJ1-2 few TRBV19 TGTGCCAGTATCCCCCCGGCCGGCTATGGCTACACCTTC CASIPPAGYGYTF
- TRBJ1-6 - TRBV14 TGTGCCAGCAGCCAGGACTGGGTTGGGCCCCTCCACTTT CASSQDWVGPLHF
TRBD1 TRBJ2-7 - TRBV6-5 TGTGCCAGCAGTTCGACCGGGACAGGGATTACCTACGAGCAGTACTTC CASSSTGTGITYEQYF
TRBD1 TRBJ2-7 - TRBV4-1 TGCGCCAGCAGCCGGGACACGGACAGGGCCCTCGCCTACGAGCAGTACTTC CASSRDTDRALAYEQYF
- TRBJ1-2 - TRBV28 TGTGCCAGCAGTTTCGGGCTGTCGAACTATGGCTACACCTTC CASSFGLSNYGYTF
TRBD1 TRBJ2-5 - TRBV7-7 TGTGCCAGCAGCTTATGGGGTGGGGGACAGGGGCCGGATTTCCAAGAGACCCAGTACTTC CASSLWGGGQGPDFQETQYF
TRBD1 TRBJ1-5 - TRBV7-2 TGTGCCAGCAGCTTAGCAGGGGGCGAGAGGCAGCCCCAGCATTTT CASSLAGGERQPQHF
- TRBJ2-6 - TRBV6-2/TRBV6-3 TGTGCCAGCAGTTACAGGACACCAACCTCTGGGGCCAACGTCCTGACTTTC CASSYRTPTSGANVLTF
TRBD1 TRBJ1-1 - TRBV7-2 TGTGCCAGCAGCTCGACACCGGGACAGTTGGCTTTCTTT CASSSTPGQLAFF
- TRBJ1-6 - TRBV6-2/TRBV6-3 TGTGCCAGCAGTCTGGCGGGGGTCTCACCCCTCCACTTT CASSLAGVSPLHF
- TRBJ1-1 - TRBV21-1 TGTGCCAGAGCGGACAGGACATGGTTGAACACTGAAGCTTTCTTT CARADRTWLNTEAFF
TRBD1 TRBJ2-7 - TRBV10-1 TGCGCCAGCAGCCGGGGACAGGGCTACGAGCAGTACTTC CASSRGQGYEQYF
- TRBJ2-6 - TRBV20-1 TGCAGTGCTAGAGAATCGGGGAGATCCGGGGCCAACGTCCTGACTTTC CSARESGRSGANVLTF
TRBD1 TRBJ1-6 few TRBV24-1 TGTGCCACCAGTGCCGACAGGGGACGACATAATTCACCCCTCCACTTT CATSADRGRHNSPLHF
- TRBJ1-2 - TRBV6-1 TGTGCCAGCAGCCCGATGGACGTCTATGGCTACACCTTC CASSPMDVYGYTF